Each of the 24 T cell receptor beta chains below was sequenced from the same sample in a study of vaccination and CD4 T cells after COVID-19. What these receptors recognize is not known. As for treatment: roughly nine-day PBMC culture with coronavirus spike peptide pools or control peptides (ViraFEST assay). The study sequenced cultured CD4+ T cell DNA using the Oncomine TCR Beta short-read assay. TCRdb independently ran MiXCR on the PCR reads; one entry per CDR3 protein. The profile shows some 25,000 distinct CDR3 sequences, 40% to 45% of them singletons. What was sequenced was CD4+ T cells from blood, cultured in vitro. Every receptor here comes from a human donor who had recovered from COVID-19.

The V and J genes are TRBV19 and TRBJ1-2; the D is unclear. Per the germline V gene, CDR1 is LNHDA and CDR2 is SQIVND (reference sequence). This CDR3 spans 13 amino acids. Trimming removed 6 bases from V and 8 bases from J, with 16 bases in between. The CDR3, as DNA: TGTGCCAGTAGGCAGGAAGGGAGTTGGGGCTACACCTTC. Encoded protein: CASRQEGSWGYTF.

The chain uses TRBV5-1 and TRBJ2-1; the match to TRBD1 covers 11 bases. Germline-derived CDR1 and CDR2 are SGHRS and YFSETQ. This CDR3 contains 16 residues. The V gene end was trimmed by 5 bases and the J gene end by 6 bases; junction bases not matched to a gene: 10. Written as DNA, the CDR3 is TGCGCCAGCAGAACGGCGTCCGGGACAGGGGGCAATGAGCAGTTCTTC. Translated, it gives CASRTASGTGGNEQFF.

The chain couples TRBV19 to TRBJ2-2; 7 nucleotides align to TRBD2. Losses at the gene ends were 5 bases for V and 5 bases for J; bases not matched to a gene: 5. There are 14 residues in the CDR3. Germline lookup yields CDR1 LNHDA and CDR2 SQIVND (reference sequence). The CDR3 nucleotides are TGTGCCAGTAGTGGCGGGGGAGGTACCGGGGAGCTGTTTTTT. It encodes CASSGGGGTGELFF.

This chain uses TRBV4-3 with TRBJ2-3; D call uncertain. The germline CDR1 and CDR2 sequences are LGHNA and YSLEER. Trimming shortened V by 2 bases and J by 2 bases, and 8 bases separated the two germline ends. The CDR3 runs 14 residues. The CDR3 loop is CASSQTVNTDTQYF. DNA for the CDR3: TGCGCCAGCAGCCAAACAGTGAACACAGATACGCAGTATTTT.

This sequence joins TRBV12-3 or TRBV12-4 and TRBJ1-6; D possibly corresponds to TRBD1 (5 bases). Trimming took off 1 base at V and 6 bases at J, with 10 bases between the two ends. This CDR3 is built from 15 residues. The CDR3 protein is CASSLGQGLNSPLHF. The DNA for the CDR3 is TGTGCCAGCAGTTTAGGTCAGGGCCTTAATTCACCCCTCCACTTT.

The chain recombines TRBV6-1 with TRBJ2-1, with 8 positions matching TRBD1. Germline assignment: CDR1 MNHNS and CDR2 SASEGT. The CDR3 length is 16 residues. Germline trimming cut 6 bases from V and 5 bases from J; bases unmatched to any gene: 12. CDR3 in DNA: TGTGCCAGCAGAAAGAATAGGGGACAGGACCACAATGAGCAGTTCTTC. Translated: CASRKNRGQDHNEQFF.

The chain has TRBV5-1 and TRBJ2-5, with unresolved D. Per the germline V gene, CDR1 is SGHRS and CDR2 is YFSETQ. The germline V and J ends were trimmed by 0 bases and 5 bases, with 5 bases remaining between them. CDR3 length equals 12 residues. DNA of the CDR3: TGCGCCAGCAGCTTGGATACCGAGACCCAGTACTTC. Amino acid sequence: CASSLDTETQYF.

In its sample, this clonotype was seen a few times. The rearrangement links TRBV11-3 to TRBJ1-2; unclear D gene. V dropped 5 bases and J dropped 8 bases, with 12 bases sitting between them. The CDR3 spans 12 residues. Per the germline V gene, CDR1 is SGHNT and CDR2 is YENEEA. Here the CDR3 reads CASSPPVGGYTF. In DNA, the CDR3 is TGTGCCAGCAGCCCCCCAGTCGGGGGCTACACCTTC.

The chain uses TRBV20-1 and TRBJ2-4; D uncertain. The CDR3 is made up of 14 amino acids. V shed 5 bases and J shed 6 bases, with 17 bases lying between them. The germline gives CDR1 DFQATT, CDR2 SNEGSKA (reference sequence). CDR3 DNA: TGCAGTGCTGCTAGGTCCCACGCAGGAAACATTCAGTACTTC. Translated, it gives CSAARSHAGNIQYF.

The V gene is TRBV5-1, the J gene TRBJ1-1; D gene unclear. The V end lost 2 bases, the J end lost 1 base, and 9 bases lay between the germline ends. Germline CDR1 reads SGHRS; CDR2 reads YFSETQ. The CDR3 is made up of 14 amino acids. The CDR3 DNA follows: TGCGCCAGCAGCTTAACGACACCGAACACTGAAGCTTTCTTT. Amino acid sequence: CASSLTTPNTEAFF.

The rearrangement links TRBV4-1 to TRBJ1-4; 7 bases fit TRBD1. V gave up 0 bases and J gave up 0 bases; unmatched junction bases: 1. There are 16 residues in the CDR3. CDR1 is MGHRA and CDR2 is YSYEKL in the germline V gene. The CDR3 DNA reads TGCGCCAGCAGCCAAGAGGACAGGTCAACTAATGAAAAACTGTTTTTT. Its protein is CASSQEDRSTNEKLFF.

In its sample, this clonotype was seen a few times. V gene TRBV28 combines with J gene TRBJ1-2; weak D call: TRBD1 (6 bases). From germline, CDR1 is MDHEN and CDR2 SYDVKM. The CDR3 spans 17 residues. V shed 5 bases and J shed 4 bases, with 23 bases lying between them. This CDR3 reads CASSNVGTRGRGYGYTF. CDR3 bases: TGTGCCAGCAGTAACGTCGGGACAAGGGGACGGGGCTATGGCTACACCTTC.

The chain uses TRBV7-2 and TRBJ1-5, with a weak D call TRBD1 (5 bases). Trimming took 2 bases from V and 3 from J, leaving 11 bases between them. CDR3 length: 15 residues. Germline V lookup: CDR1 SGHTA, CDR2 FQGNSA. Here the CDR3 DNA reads TGTGCCAGCAGCTTAACCGGGGCATTCAATCAGCCCCAGCATTTT. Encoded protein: CASSLTGAFNQPQHF.

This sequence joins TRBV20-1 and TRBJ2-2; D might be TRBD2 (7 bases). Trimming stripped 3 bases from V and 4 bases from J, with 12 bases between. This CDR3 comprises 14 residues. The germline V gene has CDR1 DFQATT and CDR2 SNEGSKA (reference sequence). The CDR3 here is CSARGGRTTGELFF. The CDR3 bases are TGCAGTGCTAGGGGGGGGCGGACCACCGGGGAGCTGTTTTTT.

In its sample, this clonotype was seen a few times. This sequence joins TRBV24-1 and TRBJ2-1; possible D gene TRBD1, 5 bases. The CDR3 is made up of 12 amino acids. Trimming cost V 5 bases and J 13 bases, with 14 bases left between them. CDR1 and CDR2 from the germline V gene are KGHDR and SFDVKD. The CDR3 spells CATSGFPGPQFF. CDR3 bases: TGTGCCACCAGTGGCTTTCCAGGGCCCCAGTTCTTC.

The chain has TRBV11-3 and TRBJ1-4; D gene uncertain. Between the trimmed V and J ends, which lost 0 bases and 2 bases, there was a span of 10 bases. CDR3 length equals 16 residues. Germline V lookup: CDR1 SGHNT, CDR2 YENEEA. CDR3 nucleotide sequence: TGTGCCAGCAGCTTAGATCCTGGAGCTACTAATGAAAAACTGTTTTTT. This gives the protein CASSLDPGATNEKLFF. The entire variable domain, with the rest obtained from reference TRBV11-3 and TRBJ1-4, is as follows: EAGVVQSPRYKIIEKKQPVAFWCNPISGHNTLYWYLQNLGQGPELLIRYENEEAVDDSQLPKDRFSAERLKGVDSTLKIQPAELGDSAVYLCASSLDPGATNEKLFFGSGTQLSVL.

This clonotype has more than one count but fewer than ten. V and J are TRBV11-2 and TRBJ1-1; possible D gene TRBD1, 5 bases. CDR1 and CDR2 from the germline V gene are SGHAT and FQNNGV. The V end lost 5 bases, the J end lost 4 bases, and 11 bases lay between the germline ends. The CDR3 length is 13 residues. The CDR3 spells CASSPAGGTEAFF. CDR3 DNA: TGTGCCAGCAGCCCCGCGGGGGGCACTGAAGCTTTCTTT.

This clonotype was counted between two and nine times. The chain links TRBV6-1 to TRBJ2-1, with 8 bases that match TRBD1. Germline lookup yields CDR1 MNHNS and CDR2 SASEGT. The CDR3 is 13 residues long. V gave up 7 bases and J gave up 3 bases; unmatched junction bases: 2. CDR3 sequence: CASNGQGYNEQFF. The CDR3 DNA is TGTGCCAGCAATGGACAGGGCTACAATGAGCAGTTCTTC.

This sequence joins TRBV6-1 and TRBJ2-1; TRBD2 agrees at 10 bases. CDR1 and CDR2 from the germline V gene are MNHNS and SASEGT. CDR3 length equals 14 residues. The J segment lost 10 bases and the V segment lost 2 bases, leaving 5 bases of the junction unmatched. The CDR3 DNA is TGTGCCAGCAGTGAAATGCTAGCGGGAGACGAGCAGTTCTTC. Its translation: CASSEMLAGDEQFF.

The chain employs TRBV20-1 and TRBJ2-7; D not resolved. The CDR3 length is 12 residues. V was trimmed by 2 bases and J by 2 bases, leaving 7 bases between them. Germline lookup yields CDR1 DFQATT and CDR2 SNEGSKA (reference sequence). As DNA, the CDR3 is TGCAGTGCTAGATCAGAGGCCTACGAGCAGTACTTC. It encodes CSARSEAYEQYF.

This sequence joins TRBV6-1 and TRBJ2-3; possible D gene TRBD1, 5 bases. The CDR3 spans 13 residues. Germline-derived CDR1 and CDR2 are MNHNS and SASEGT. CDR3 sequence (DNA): TGTACCACCCGAAGGGGCAACACAGATACGCAGTATTTT. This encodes CTTRRGNTDTQYF.

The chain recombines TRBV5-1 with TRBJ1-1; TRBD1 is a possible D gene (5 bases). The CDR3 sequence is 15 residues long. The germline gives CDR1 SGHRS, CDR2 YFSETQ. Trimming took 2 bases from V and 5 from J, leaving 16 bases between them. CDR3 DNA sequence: TGCGCCAGCAGCTTTAAGGACACCATACAGACTGAAGCTTTCTTT. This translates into CASSFKDTIQTEAFF.

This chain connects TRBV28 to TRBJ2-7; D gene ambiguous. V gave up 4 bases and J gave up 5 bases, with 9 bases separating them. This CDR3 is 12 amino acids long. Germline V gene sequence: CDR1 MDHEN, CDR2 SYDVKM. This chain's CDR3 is CASSSVLNEQYF. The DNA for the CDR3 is TGTGCCAGCAGTTCGGTTTTAAACGAGCAGTACTTC.

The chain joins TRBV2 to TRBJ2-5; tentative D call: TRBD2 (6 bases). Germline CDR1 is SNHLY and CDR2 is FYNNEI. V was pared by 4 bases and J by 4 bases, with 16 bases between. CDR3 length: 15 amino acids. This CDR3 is CASSAGFGGGETQYF. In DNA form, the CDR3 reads TGTGCCAGCAGTGCGGGGTTCGGGGGTGGAGAGACCCAGTACTTC.